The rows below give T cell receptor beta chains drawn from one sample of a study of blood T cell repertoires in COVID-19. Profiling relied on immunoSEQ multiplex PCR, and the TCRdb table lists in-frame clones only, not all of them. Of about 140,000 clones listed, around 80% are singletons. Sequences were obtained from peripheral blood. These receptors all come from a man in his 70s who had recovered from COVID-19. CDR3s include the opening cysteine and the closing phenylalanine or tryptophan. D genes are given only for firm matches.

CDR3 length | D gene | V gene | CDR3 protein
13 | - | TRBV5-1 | CASSLFLEETQYF
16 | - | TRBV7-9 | CASSLKSQGANEKLFF
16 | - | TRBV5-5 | CASSLGFTGISSPLHF
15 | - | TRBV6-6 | CASDGENRVDQPQHF
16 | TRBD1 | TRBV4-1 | CASSRPGQGSSDTQYF
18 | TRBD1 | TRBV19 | CASSVRDRSSATNEKLFF
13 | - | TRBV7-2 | CASSLGRENEQFF
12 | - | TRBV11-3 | CASSYGADTQYF
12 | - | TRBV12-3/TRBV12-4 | CASSSAADEQFF
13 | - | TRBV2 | CASSLTVGTEAFF
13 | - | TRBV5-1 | CASSLQGINEQFF
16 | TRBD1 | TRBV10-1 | CARQTGATVSTGELFF
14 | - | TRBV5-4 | CASSLQGGSNTIYF
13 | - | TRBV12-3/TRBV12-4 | CASSFAMGQQAFF
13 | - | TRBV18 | CASREGGNQPQHF
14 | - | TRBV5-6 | CASSLPGVSQPQHF
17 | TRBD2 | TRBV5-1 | CASSSHLAGGSTDTQYF